This entry lists 4 T cell receptor beta chains sequenced from one sample in a study of shared clonotypes between healthy human individuals. TCRdb keeps only in-frame clones here, not all; method: immunoSEQ multiplex PCR. The sample includes some 1.4 million clones, over 95% of them seen just once. Sequenced: naive CD4+ T cells sorted from blood. Subset indicated: CD45RA+ positively selected. The source is a man aged 30-40 years in good health.

This chain links TRBV5-1 with TRBJ2-7, with 9 bases aligning to TRBD1. The CDR3 loop spans 14 amino acids. The V segment lost 3 bases and the J segment 2 bases; nucleotides outside the gene matches: 3. Germline V gene sequence: CDR1 SGHRS, CDR2 YFSETQ. This CDR3 is CASSWGQGPYEQYF. CDR3 DNA: TGCGCCAGCAGCTGGGGACAGGGTCCCTACGAGCAGTACTTC.

The V call is TRBV15, the J call TRBJ2-7; D might be TRBD1 or TRBD2, each matching 5 bases. Germline CDR1 is LNHNV and CDR2 is YYDKDF (reference sequence). The length of the CDR3 is 16 residues. V lost 0 bases and J lost 5, with 17 bases in between. The CDR3 region is CATSRDPPGTFDEQYF. In DNA, the CDR3 is TGTGCCACCAGCAGAGATCCCCCAGGGACCTTTGACGAGCAGTACTTC.

This chain links TRBV7-3 with TRBJ2-1; TRBD2 matches at 10 bases. Germline loops: CDR1 SGHTA, CDR2 FQGTGA. The CDR3 runs to 15 residues. The trim removed 4 bases at V and 3 bases at J, leaving 3 bases unmatched. Here the CDR3 DNA reads TGTGCCAGCAGCTCACTAGCGGGGCGCTACAATGAGCAGTTCTTC. It codes for CASSSLAGRYNEQFF.

The chain couples TRBV28 to TRBJ1-3, with D possibly TRBD1 on 6 matching bases. V gave up 5 bases and J gave up 0 bases, with 14 bases separating them. This CDR3 is built from 16 residues. The germline V gene has CDR1 MDHEN and CDR2 SYDVKM. Written as DNA, the CDR3 is TGTGCCAGCAGTCGGACAGTCACGAGCTCTGGAAACACCATATATTTT. It translates to CASSRTVTSSGNTIYF.